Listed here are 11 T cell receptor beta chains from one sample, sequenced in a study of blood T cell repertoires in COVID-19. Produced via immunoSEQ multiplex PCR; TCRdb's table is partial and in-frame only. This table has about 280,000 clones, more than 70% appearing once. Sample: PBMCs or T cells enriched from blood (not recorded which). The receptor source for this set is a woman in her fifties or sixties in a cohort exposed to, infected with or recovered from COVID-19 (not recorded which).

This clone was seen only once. CDR3 DNA: TGTGCCAGCAGGGTTGGGGGACTAGCGGGGGCCGATACGCAGTATTTT. Translation gives CASRVGGLAGADTQYF. This chain links TRBV4-2 with TRBJ2-3, with 14 bases lining up with TRBD2. The length of the CDR3 is 16 residues. The germline V gene has CDR1 LGHNA and CDR2 YNFKEQ. After removal of 6 bases from V and 6 bases from J, the junction contained 8 bases not matched to a gene.

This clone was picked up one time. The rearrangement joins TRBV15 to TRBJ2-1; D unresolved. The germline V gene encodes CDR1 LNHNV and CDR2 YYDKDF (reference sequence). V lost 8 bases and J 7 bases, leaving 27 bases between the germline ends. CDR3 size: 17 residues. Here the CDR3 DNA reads TGTGCCACCGAACGTAATCTGAATGAATTCTCCGGTAATGAGCAGTTCTTC. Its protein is CATERNLNEFSGNEQFF.

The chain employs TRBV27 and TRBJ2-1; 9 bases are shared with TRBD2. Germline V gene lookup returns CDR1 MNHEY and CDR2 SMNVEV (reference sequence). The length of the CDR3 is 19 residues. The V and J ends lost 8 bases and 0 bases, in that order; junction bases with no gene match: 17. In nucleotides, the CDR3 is TGTGCCAGCCCGCATCCCGACGCGGGAGGGGGGGTCTCCTACAATGAGCAGTTCTTC. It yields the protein CASPHPDAGGGVSYNEQFF.

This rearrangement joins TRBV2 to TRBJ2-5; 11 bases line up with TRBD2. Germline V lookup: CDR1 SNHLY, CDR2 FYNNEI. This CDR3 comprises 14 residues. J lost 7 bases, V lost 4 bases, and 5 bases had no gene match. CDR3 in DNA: TGTGCCAGCAGTGGAGTAGCGGGAGGGGGGACCCAGTACTTC. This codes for CASSGVAGGGTQYF.

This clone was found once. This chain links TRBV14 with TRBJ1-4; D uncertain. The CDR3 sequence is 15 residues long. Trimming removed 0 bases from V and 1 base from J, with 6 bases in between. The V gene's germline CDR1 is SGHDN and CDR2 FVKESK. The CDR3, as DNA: TGTGCCAGCAGCCAAGACCCAGGAACTAATGAAAAACTGTTTTTT. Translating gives CASSQDPGTNEKLFF.

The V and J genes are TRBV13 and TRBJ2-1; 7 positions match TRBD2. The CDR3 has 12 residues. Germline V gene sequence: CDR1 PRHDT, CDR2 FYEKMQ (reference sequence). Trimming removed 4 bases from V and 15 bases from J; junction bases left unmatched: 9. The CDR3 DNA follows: TGTGCCAGCAGCTCTGATCCGACTAGCACGTTCTTC. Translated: CASSSDPTSTFF.

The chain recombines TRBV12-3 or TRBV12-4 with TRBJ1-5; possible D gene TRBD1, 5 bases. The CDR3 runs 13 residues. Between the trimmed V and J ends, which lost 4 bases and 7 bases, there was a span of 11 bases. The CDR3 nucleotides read TGTGCCAGCAGTTCCGGGACTACGCAGCCCCAGCATTTT. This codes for CASSSGTTQPQHF.

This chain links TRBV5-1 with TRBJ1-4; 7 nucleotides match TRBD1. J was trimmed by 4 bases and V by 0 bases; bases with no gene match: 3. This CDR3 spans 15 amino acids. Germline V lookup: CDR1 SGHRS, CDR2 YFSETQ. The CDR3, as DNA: TGCGCCAGCAGCTTGGACGGGACAGTTAATGAAAAACTGTTTTTT. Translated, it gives CASSLDGTVNEKLFF.

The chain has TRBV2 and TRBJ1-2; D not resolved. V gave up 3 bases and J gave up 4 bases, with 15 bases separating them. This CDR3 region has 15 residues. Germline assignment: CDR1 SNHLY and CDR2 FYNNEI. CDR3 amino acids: CASSEGEGETYGYTF. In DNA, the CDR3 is TGTGCCAGCAGTGAGGGTGAGGGAGAGACCTATGGCTACACCTTC.

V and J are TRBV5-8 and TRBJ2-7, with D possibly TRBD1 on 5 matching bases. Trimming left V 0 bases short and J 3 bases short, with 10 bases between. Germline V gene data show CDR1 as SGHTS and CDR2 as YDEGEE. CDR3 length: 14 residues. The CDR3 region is CASSLGMDNYEQYF. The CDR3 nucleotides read TGTGCCAGCAGCTTGGGGATGGACAACTACGAGCAGTACTTC.

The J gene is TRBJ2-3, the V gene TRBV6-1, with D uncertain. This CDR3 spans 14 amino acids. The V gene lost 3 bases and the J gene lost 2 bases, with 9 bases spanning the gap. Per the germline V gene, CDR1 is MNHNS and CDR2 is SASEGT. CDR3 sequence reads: CASSDPQDTDTQYF. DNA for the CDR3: TGTGCCAGCAGTGATCCGCAGGACACAGATACGCAGTATTTT.